Listed here are 20 T cell receptor beta chains from one sample, sequenced in a study of shared clonotypes between healthy human individuals (TCRdb year 2020). The library came from the immunoSEQ multiplex PCR assay. TCRdb re-hosts the immuneACCESS table, in-frame sequences only. Its copies lack some clones; in the studies checked, an unresolved V gene accounts for under half of them, and the cause for the rest is not known. The sample records 2,500,000 or so clones, approximately 93% of which are singletons. The biggest ten clones account for 0.36% of the sample. The sample was naive CD4+ T cells from PBMCs. In the paper's terms, the cell subset or site label means: CD45RA+ positively selected. The receptors derive from a man aged 18 to 30 in good health. Some clones in this sample may be carry-over from other donors' samples.

This clone has a single count. The J gene is TRBJ1-6, the V gene TRBV5-6; weak D call: TRBD1 (5 bases). Germline V gives CDR1 SGHDT, CDR2 YYEEEE. This CDR3 has 15 residues. Trimming removed 2 bases at V and 7 bases at J, with 13 bases between. CDR3 bases: TGTGCCAGCAGCTTTGGGGGACGGGGGAATTCACCCCTCCACTTT. Translation gives CASSFGGRGNSPLHF.

The J gene is TRBJ2-1, the V gene TRBV7-2; 9 bases line up with TRBD2. V trimming: 1 base; J trimming: 10 bases; junction bases outside the gene matches: 8. Germline loops: CDR1 SGHTA, CDR2 FQGNSA. The length of the CDR3 is 15 residues. The CDR3 bases are TGTGCCAGCAGCTTAGGCGGGAGGGCCGGAGGGGAGCAGTTCTTC. As protein: CASSLGGRAGGEQFF.

The V call is TRBV19, the J call TRBJ2-7, with no clear D. Germline lookup yields CDR1 LNHDA and CDR2 SQIVND (reference sequence). The CDR3 loop spans 16 amino acids. Trimming cost V 1 base and J 4 bases, with 17 bases left between them. Here the CDR3 DNA reads TGTGCCAGTAGTATAGGCTTCCCGACAATTAAATACGAGCAGTACTTC. Its protein is CASSIGFPTIKYEQYF.

With respect to this clone: Other DNA variants within this sample encode the same CDR3. The chain carries TRBV6-5 and TRBJ2-5; D is undetermined. The CDR3 sequence is 13 residues long. V gave up 2 bases and J gave up 1 base, with 5 bases separating them. CDR1 and CDR2 (germline): MNHEY, SVGAGI. This chain's CDR3 is CASSYGTQETQYF. Here the CDR3 DNA reads TGTGCCAGCAGTTACGGCACCCAAGAGACCCAGTACTTC.

The genes are TRBV9 and TRBJ2-1; D not certain. CDR3 length: 15 residues. V was cut by 2 bases and J by 0 bases, with 9 bases left in between. Germline V gene lookup returns CDR1 SGDLS and CDR2 YYNGEE. The chain's CDR3 is CASSVRDLSYNEQFF. The DNA of the CDR3 is TGTGCCAGCAGCGTTCGTGACCTCTCCTACAATGAGCAGTTCTTC.

This rearrangement joins TRBV7-9 to TRBJ2-7, with a tentative D call TRBD2 (6 bases). From germline, CDR1 is SEHNR and CDR2 FQNEAQ (reference sequence). CDR3 length equals 13 residues. Deletions cut 0 bases from V and 9 bases from J, with 12 bases between. CDR3 protein: CASSLAGGSVQYF. The CDR3 nucleotides read TGTGCCAGCAGCTTAGCGGGAGGTAGCGTGCAGTACTTC. The whole variable domain, remainder taken from reference TRBV7-9 and TRBJ2-7, is DTGVSQNPRHKITKRGQNVTFRCDPISEHNRLYWYRQTLGQGPEFLTYFQNEAQLEKSRLLSDRFSAERPKGSFSTLEIQRTEQGDSAMYLCASSLAGGSVQYFGPGTRLTVT.

The gene calls are TRBV11-3 and TRBJ2-1; 13 nucleotides line up with TRBD2. J was trimmed by 10 bases and V by 4 bases; bases with no gene match: 4. The length of the CDR3 is 14 residues. The germline V gene encodes CDR1 SGHNT and CDR2 YENEEA. This chain's CDR3 is CASSSGLAGREQFF. The CDR3 DNA reads as TGTGCCAGCAGCTCGGGACTAGCGGGGAGGGAGCAGTTCTTC. Full variable domain (outside the CDR3, taken from reference TRBV11-3 and TRBJ2-1): EAGVVQSPRYKIIEKKQPVAFWCNPISGHNTLYWYLQNLGQGPELLIRYENEEAVDDSQLPKDRFSAERLKGVDSTLKIQPAELGDSAVYLCASSSGLAGREQFFGPGTRLTVL.

The chain links TRBV6-5 to TRBJ2-1, with a possible D match to TRBD1 (5 bases). CDR3 length equals 12 residues. V was trimmed by 5 bases and J by 12 bases, leaving 14 bases between them. Germline loops: CDR1 MNHEY, CDR2 SVGAGI. The CDR3 coding sequence is TGTGCCAGCAGTCCTCAAGGGGCTCTGCAGTTCTTC. It encodes CASSPQGALQFF.

The chain links TRBV28 to TRBJ2-5; D perhaps matches TRBD2 (6 bases). Germline V gene sequence: CDR1 MDHEN, CDR2 SYDVKM. V lost 2 bases, J lost 4 bases, and 14 bases lay in between. The CDR3 totals 15 residues. The CDR3 spells CASSLGLLGGETQYF. CDR3 nucleotide sequence: TGTGCCAGCAGTTTAGGTCTCCTCGGGGGAGAGACCCAGTACTTC.

A note on this clone: At one boundary the junction diverges from the germline segment, which might be a read error. The chain is built from TRBV7-2 and TRBJ2-4; maybe TRBD1 (7 bases). CDR1 and CDR2 (germline): SGHTA, FQGNSA. The CDR3 has 12 amino acids. The CDR3 here is CASSQGGLTGHF. In nucleotides, the CDR3 is TGTGCCAGCAGCCAGGGGGGTCTGACAGGGCACTTC.

This clone was recorded once. The chain combines TRBV4-2 with TRBJ2-5; D is perhaps TRBD2 (5 bases). The CDR3 extends over 15 amino acids. V was cut by 0 bases and J by 11 bases, with 19 bases left in between. In germline, CDR1 is LGHNA, CDR2 YNFKEQ. CDR3 bases: TGTGCCAGCAGCCAAGATCGGACTCCGGACGGGGAGCAGTACTTC. This codes for CASSQDRTPDGEQYF.

Worth noting for this clone: Other DNA variants within this sample encode the same CDR3. The chain employs TRBV7-3 and TRBJ2-3; the D gene could be TRBD1 or TRBD2 (5 bases each). V lost 0 bases and J 5 bases, leaving 9 bases between the germline ends. Germline CDR1 and CDR2: SGHTA and FQGTGA. The CDR3 contains 14 residues. The CDR3 DNA follows: TGTGCCAGCAGCTTAACCGGGGCTGGAGATACGCAGTATTTT. Its translation: CASSLTGAGDTQYF.

The chain joins TRBV27 to TRBJ2-7; tentative D call: TRBD1 (7 bases). The ends were cut back, 5 bases at V and 2 bases at J, with 19 bases in the middle. Germline assignment: CDR1 MNHEY and CDR2 SMNVEV (reference sequence). The CDR3 covers 16 residues. CDR3 amino acids: CASSKGGSRGTYEQYF. The CDR3 nucleotides read TGTGCCAGCAGTAAAGGAGGGTCCAGGGGGACCTACGAGCAGTACTTC.

V and J are TRBV2 and TRBJ1-2, with a tentative D call TRBD1 (5 bases). CDR1 and CDR2 from the germline V gene are SNHLY and FYNNEI. V lost 8 bases to trimming and J lost 13 bases, with 20 bases between them. This CDR3 comprises 12 residues. CDR3 amino acids: CASGAGRPELTF. CDR3 bases: TGTGCCAGCGGGGCGGGGCGACCAGAGCTCACCTTC.

This chain connects TRBV28 to TRBJ2-7; 10 nucleotides line up with TRBD2. The CDR3 consists of 13 residues. CDR1 and CDR2 from the germline V gene are MDHEN and SYDVKM. V lost 7 bases to trimming and J lost 6 bases; unmatched junction nucleotides: 6. This chain's CDR3 is CASTSGSFPEQYF. CDR3 nucleotide sequence: TGTGCCAGCACTAGCGGGAGCTTCCCCGAGCAGTACTTC.

This clone was seen once. The chain has TRBV27 and TRBJ1-1; D remains unclear. Germline V gene sequence: CDR1 MNHEY, CDR2 SMNVEV (reference sequence). The CDR3 totals 13 residues. The V and J ends lost 6 bases and 4 bases respectively, with 12 bases between them. The CDR3 region is CASRSTAGTEAFF. CDR3 nucleotide sequence: TGTGCCAGCAGAAGTACAGCGGGCACTGAAGCTTTCTTT.

The J gene is TRBJ2-3, the V gene TRBV28, with unresolved D. Trimming took 2 bases from V and 0 from J, leaving 9 bases between them. The germline V gene encodes CDR1 MDHEN and CDR2 SYDVKM. The CDR3 extends over 15 amino acids. CDR3: CASSLAGLSTDTQYF. CDR3 DNA: TGTGCCAGCAGTTTAGCAGGTCTTAGCACAGATACGCAGTATTTT.

V gene TRBV15 combines with J gene TRBJ2-7, with no clear D. The V end was cut by 0 bases, the J end by 0 bases, with 12 bases between. Germline values: CDR1 LNHNV, CDR2 YYDKDF (reference sequence). This CDR3 spans 16 amino acids. The CDR3 DNA sequence: TGTGCCACCAGCAGAGATTTCTGGGGTTCCTCCTACGAGCAGTACTTC. Translating gives CATSRDFWGSSYEQYF. Based on the CDR3 plus reference TRBV15 and TRBJ2-7, the full variable domain is DAMVIQNPRYQVTQFGKPVTLSCSQTLNHNVMYWYQQKSSQAPKLLFHYYDKDFNNEADTPDNFQSRRPNTSFCFLDIRSPGLGDTAMYLCATSRDFWGSSYEQYFGPGTRLTVT.

The V and J genes are TRBV5-6 and TRBJ2-7; no firm D call. V dropped 1 base and J dropped 6 bases, with 14 bases sitting between them. Germline lookup yields CDR1 SGHDT and CDR2 YYEEEE. The CDR3 has 14 amino acids. CDR3 DNA sequence: TGTGCCAGCAGCTTGCTGCTCACCGCAGGCGAGCAGTACTTC. This encodes CASSLLLTAGEQYF.

The CDR3 DNA sequence: TGTGCCAGCAGTTCGACCTTCGGGGACGAGCAGTACTTC. Its translation is CASSSTFGDEQYF. The J gene is TRBJ2-7, the V gene TRBV27, with TRBD2 as a possible D gene (5 bases). This CDR3 is 13 amino acids long. V was trimmed by 4 bases and J by 5 bases, leaving 12 bases between them. The V gene's germline CDR1 is MNHEY and CDR2 SMNVEV (reference sequence).